This T cell receptor beta chain was documented in a study of CDR3 diversity in severe acne. The CDR3 totals 12 residues. Germline CDR1 SGHTA, CDR2 FQGNSA. Trimming left V 1 base short and J 7 bases short, with 7 bases between. TCRdb fed the PCR reads into MiXCR, producing one record per CDR3 protein. The sample lists over 100,000 distinct CDR3 sequences, about half seen once, with over 10% in the top ten. The sequencing sample was made of blood. This TCR came from a male donor with acne. The chain recombines TRBV7-2 with TRBJ1-1; D is unclear. The CDR3 sequence is CASSLGQIEAFF. The CDR3 DNA reads as TGTGCCAGCAGCTTAGGTCAGATTGAAGCTTTCTTT.